The rows below give T cell receptor beta chains drawn from one sample of a study of T cells after yellow fever vaccination. TCRdb independently ran MiXCR on the 5' RACE reads; one entry per CDR3 protein. The table lists under 600,000 distinct CDR3 sequences, 21% of them singletons, with approximately 16% in the top ten. The source material was PBMCs, sampled roughly 20 days after the first yellow fever vaccination. The receptors stem from a man aged 18 to 29 who received the YFV17D yellow fever vaccine. CDR3s leave out the opening cysteine and the closing phenylalanine or tryptophan.

>TRBJ2-5|17|TRBV20-1
SARDTGLAGGIGQETQY
>TRBJ2-1|14|TRBV27
ASSFGTSGGYNEQF
>TRBJ2-3|13|TRBV2
ASSEGQGGTDTQY
>TRBJ1-6|12|TRBV12-3/TRBV12-4
ASSIRQGNSPLH
>TRBJ2-5|11|TRBV18
ASSQNTEETQY
>TRBJ1-6|13|TRBV6-5
ASSYNGVIGSPLH
>TRBJ2-4|15|TRBV4-1
ASSQEGTAGSKNIQY
>TRBJ1-1|10|TRBV20-1
SARPRGREAF
>TRBJ1-1|12|TRBV4-1
ASSPSGGRTEAF
>TRBJ2-1|15|TRBV7-2
ASSLVSGGGSYNEQF
>TRBJ2-5|10|TRBV29-1
SALTGSETQY
>TRBJ1-1|12|TRBV7-9
ASSLGWAGTEAF
>TRBJ2-7|12|TRBV15
ATSGTGLSYEQY
>TRBJ1-3|11|TRBV20-1
SPDRASGNTIY
>TRBJ1-4|10|TRBV2
ASISSGEKLF
>TRBJ2-1|13|TRBV10-3
AIRGGSANYNEQF
>TRBJ1-1|9|TRBV25-1
ASSGARKAF
>TRBJ2-3|14|TRBV9
ASSVSGGTFTDTQY
>TRBJ2-1|9|TRBV20-1
SASLMGKQF
>TRBJ2-3|13|TRBV24-1
ATEGGGPATDTQY
>TRBJ1-6|10|TRBV7-2
AGASYNSPLH
>TRBJ1-6|13|TRBV5-5
ASSRHLDGYSPLH
>TRBJ2-7|11|TRBV5-1
ASSLRDSSEQY
>TRBJ1-5|12|TRBV6-5
ASSTLGYGQPQH
>TRBJ1-1|12|TRBV7-9
ASSLRGQGHEAF
>TRBJ1-4|14|TRBV4-1
ASSPTDDATNEKLF
>TRBJ2-3|16|TRBV4-3
ASSQDGGGAGSGDTQY
>TRBJ2-2|15|TRBV9
ASSPNPNDLLTGELF
>TRBJ2-3|11|TRBV7-2
ASRRQGTDTQY
>TRBJ2-1|9|TRBV29-1
SVADLNEQF
>TRBJ1-2|13|TRBV7-3
ASSPAGTANYGYT
>TRBJ1-4|14|TRBV12-3/TRBV12-4
ASSFGMEGTGKKLF
>TRBJ2-3|13|TRBV7-9
ASSHLAGLTDTQY
>TRBJ2-3|16|TRBV11-1
ASSPGPGRQASTDTQY
>TRBJ1-2|11|TRBV20-1
SAQLGVRDGYT
>TRBJ2-3|14|TRBV4-2
ASSPTTGLATDTQY
>TRBJ1-5|13|TRBV27
ASSFSGTGNQPQH
>TRBJ2-2|12|TRBV12-3/TRBV12-4
ASKVDSYTGELF
>TRBJ1-1|13|TRBV5-1
ASSLETSGLTEAF
>TRBJ2-1|12|TRBV10-1
ASSEGLGYNDQF
>TRBJ2-2|15|TRBV7-3
ASSIHLRDENTGELF
>TRBJ2-5|13|TRBV5-1
ASSLEPGGQETQY
>TRBJ1-6|11|TRBV20-1
SAFRDRHSPLH
>TRBJ2-7|12|TRBV27
ASRLERGGNEQY
>TRBJ1-2|13|TRBV6-1
ASQNKGALNYGYT
>TRBJ2-3|15|TRBV3-1
ASSETGSGANTDTQY
>TRBJ2-7|11|TRBV7-9
ASSPGLTYEQY
>TRBJ2-3|14|TRBV4-1
ASSQGSSGGTDTQY
>TRBJ2-2|11|TRBV29-1
SVARQNTGELF
>TRBJ2-3|17|TRBV14
ASSPPAGETPTSTDTQY
>TRBJ2-2|13|TRBV2
ASRTTGASTGELF
>TRBJ2-7|10|TRBV20-1
SARGSSYEQY
>TRBJ2-1|14|TRBV27
ASSTWAGASYNEQF
>TRBJ2-3|11|TRBV18
ASSRGNTDTQY
>TRBJ2-6|14|TRBV5-1
ASSLAYYSGANVLT